This paragraph covers one T cell receptor (beta chain) sequence. The target of this receptor is not known. Nothing much larger sits one base from this clone, and base qualities are not available. The trial excluded patients who had a history of autoimmune disease or were on systemic immunosuppression. Peripheral blood for TCR sequencing was drawn from every dose cohort at baseline, at cycle 4 day 1 and at cycle 7 day 1. The samples were taken from a phase I, first-in-human, multicenter, open-label dose-escalation trial of ivuxolimab. Adults with locally advanced or metastatic melanoma, renal cell, hepatocellular, or head and neck squamous cell carcinoma were enrolled in the trial. Before TCR sequencing, CD4+ T cells and CD8+ T cells were sorted from peripheral blood as separate populations. This record comes from a study of OX40 agonist ivuxolimab in advanced cancers. For context, the study as a whole: Ivuxolimab, which targeted the costimulatory receptor OX40 (CD134), was an agonistic, fully human IgG2 monoclonal antibody. Intravenous ivuxolimab was administered to patients every 2 weeks at six dose levels: 0.01, 0.1, 0.3, 1.5, 3 and 10 mg/kg. Among the 50 to 55 dose-escalation patients, around 19 had hepatocellular carcinoma, approximately 15 melanoma, 9 renal cell carcinoma and 9 head and neck cancer. The dose-escalation cohort was over 70% male with a mean age of approximately 60 years, ranging from about 23 to 85. Patients were allowed to have had prior anti-PD-1, anti-PD-L1 or anti-CTLA-4 therapy, and 30% to 50% of the dose-escalation patients had previously received checkpoint inhibitors. Partial responses were achieved by three dose-escalation patients, of whom one had hepatocellular carcinoma and two had cutaneous melanoma. Peripheral TCRbeta sequencing aimed to test whether ivuxolimab altered TCR sequence diversity and caused clonal T-cell expansion. The monotherapy dose-escalation portion (N = 52 patients) of the phase I ivuxolimab trial is reported in the paper.

V and J are trimmed by 5 bases and 4 bases, and the gene matches miss 7 bases of the junction. Its CDR3 holds 15 amino acids, cysteine through phenylalanine. CDR3 DNA only is kept here, 45 bases in frame from base 1. The germline V gene specifies SGHVS as CDR1 and FQNEAQ as CDR2. Overall study results and their limits: Low levels of normalized T-cell clonal expansion were also seen in some patients who did not respond. The antigen specificity of the peripheral T cells that underwent clonal expansion was not determined. After ivuxolimab, more expanded clones were found on average in CD8+ T cells than in CD4+ T cells. Partial responders in the 0.1-3.0 mg/kg groups had among the lowest normalized peripheral clonal expansion, especially among CD8+ T cells. Clonal expansion of both CD4+ and CD8+ blood T cells was observed from baseline to week 6 at doses 0.1 to 3.0 mg/kg.

For sequencing of the TCRbeta CDR3 region, genomic DNA was extracted from the sorted cells. The immunoSEQ Assay was used for sequencing of TCRbeta CDR3 regions. Not all clones reach the TCRdb copy of this immuneACCESS table, which keeps in-frame sequences only. Checked studies attribute under half of the gap to unresolved V genes and leave the rest unexplained. The sample contains about 62,000 clones, 85% of them found a single time. The ten biggest clones cover about 4% of the sample. The chain is made from TRBV7-8 and TRBJ1-2; 10 bases in the middle match TRBD1. The sample consisted of CD4+ or CD8+ T cells sorted from blood, taken in a trial of the OX40 agonist ivuxolimab. This sequence originates from an adult with an advanced solid tumor such as melanoma, head and neck, liver or kidney cancer. The CDR3 has the sequence CASSPRTGGTYGYTF. Here is the DNA: TGTGCCAGCAGCCCCCGGACAGGGGGTACCTATGGCTACACCTTC.